A selection of T cell receptor beta chains follows, all from one sample in a study of PD-1 blockade in classical Hodgkin lymphoma. The data were produced by immunoSEQ multiplex PCR, yet TCRdb's version contains in-frame clones alone and is incomplete. Of about 30,000 clones listed, around 81% are singletons. Here the sequenced sample was peripheral blood mononuclear cells (PBMCs), taken before the fourth cycle of nivolumab. These receptor sequences come from a human donor with classical Hodgkin lymphoma. CDR3s include the opening cysteine and the closing phenylalanine or tryptophan. D genes are given only for firm matches. Clone size is given for some rows only: seen once, a few or many times, or a class if the clone is expanded.

size	V	J	D	DNA	CDR3
.	TRBV15	TRBJ2-3	.	TGTGCCACCAGCGGACGGGACTCCTCCACAGATACGCAGTATTTT	CATSGRDSSTDTQYF
few	TRBV10-3	TRBJ1-5	.	TGTGCCATCAGTGAAAGGGAAAGCAATCAGCCCCAGCATTTT	CAISERESNQPQHF
.	TRBV19	TRBJ1-2	TRBD1	TGTGCCAGTAGTATACAACAGGGGGCCATGAACTATGGCTACACCTTC	CASSIQQGAMNYGYTF
.	TRBV7-9	TRBJ2-2	.	TGTGCCAGCAGACCCCCCGTAGGGATCGGGGAGCTGTTTTTT	CASRPPVGIGELFF
.	TRBV6-5	TRBJ1-1	.	TGTGCCAGCTACTATCGGGGAGACACTGAAGCTTTCTTT	CASYYRGDTEAFF
.	TRBV10-3	TRBJ2-6	.	TGTGCCATCAGCGCAGTTAGCGCGCACTCTGGGGCCAACGTCCTGACTTTC	CAISAVSAHSGANVLTF
once	TRBV6-1	TRBJ1-5	.	TGTGCCAGCGAAGAGGCAGGGGGCAATCAGCCCCAGCATTTT	CASEEAGGNQPQHF
.	TRBV29-1	TRBJ2-1	.	TGCAGCGTTGAGCCGGCGGCGGCGTTCTTC	CSVEPAAAFF
.	TRBV19	TRBJ1-4	TRBD1	TGTGCCAGTAGTCCCAATTACAGGGGTTCAACTAATGAAAAACTGTTTTTT	CASSPNYRGSTNEKLFF
.	TRBV15	TRBJ2-2	TRBD2	TGTGCCACCGTGGGGACTAGCGGTAGAGTGGCCGGGGAGCTGTTTTTT	CATVGTSGRVAGELFF
few	TRBV6-1	TRBJ1-5	.	TGTGCCAGCAGTGAAGCACGGATTAATCAGCCCCAGCATTTT	CASSEARINQPQHF
.	TRBV28	TRBJ2-3	.	TGTGCCAGCAGTTTTTTGTCGGGCACAGATACGCAGTATTTT	CASSFLSGTDTQYF
.	TRBV4-3	TRBJ2-1	TRBD2	TGCGCCAGCAGCCAAGAGCTAGCGGGAGGGCCGGGGGGACAGTTCTTC	CASSQELAGGPGGQFF
.	TRBV30	TRBJ2-3	.	TGTGCCTGGAGACTAGGCGCGGACACAGATACGCAGTATTTT	CAWRLGADTDTQYF
.	TRBV4-1	TRBJ1-1	.	TGCGCCAGCAGCCAAGTAGTGAACACTGAAGCTTTCTTT	CASSQVVNTEAFF
.	TRBV5-5	TRBJ2-4	.	TGTGCCAGCACCCAGGTGGGGGGCCGGAACATTCAGTACTTC	CASTQVGGRNIQYF
.	TRBV19	TRBJ1-1	.	TGTGCCAGTACCTCCCGTGGTTACACTGAAGCTTTCTTT	CASTSRGYTEAFF
.	TRBV28	TRBJ1-2	.	TGTGCCAGCAGCGCCACGCCTCACTATGGCTACACCTTC	CASSATPHYGYTF
.	TRBV7-2	TRBJ2-3	.	TGTGCCAGCTCCTCCAATACGCAGTATTTT	CASSSNTQYF
once	TRBV28	TRBJ1-2	TRBD1	TGTGCCAGCAGTCAGGGACAGTTGTATGGCTACACCTTC	CASSQGQLYGYTF
.	TRBV7-2	TRBJ1-1	.	TGTGCCAGCAGCTTAGTGGGCCCCCCGAGGAACACTGAAGCTTTCTTT	CASSLVGPPRNTEAFF
.	TRBV7-2	TRBJ2-3	TRBD1	TGTGCCAGCAGCTTAAAGGGGACAGGGGGCACAGATACGCAGTATTTT	CASSLKGTGGTDTQYF
.	TRBV6-5	TRBJ2-5	.	TGTGCCAGCAGTTACTTAGAGACCCAGTACTTC	CASSYLETQYF
.	TRBV29-1	TRBJ1-1	.	TGCAGCGTTGCCCCCGTCATAGGCACTGAAGCTTTCTTT	CSVAPVIGTEAFF
few	TRBV7-2	TRBJ2-5	.	TGTGCCAGCAGCTTCCGGGAAGCGCAGGTTGCCCAGTACTTC	CASSFREAQVAQYF
.	TRBV28	TRBJ2-1	TRBD1	TGTGCCAGCAGCCCCGGGGCAGGGGGCGCTTTACGGTTCTTC	CASSPGAGGALRFF
once	TRBV30	TRBJ1-1	TRBD1	TGTGCCTGGAGTCCTGGGACAGGGGGAACTGAAACTTTCTTT	CAWSPGTGGTETFF
.	TRBV13	TRBJ1-3	.	TGTGCCAGCAGCTTACCCCGGGACAACTCTGGAAACACCATATATTTT	CASSLPRDNSGNTIYF
once	TRBV5-6	TRBJ2-7	.	TGTGCCAGCAGCTTGGTGGATAGCGTCGACGAGCAGTACTTC	CASSLVDSVDEQYF
once	TRBV11-3	TRBJ2-3	.	TGTGCCAGCAGCGGGACCTTCTCGGATACGCAGTATTTT	CASSGTFSDTQYF
.	TRBV11-2	TRBJ2-7	TRBD2	TGTGCCAGCAGCTTAGCACAAGCGGGGCGCGAGCAGTACTTC	CASSLAQAGREQYF
.	TRBV7-8	TRBJ2-2	TRBD2	TGTGCCAGCAGCTTATTCCTAGCGGGAGATTTAACCGGGGAGCTGTTTTTT	CASSLFLAGDLTGELFF
.	TRBV27	TRBJ1-2	.	TGTGCCAGCAGTCGGGGGAATTATGGCTACACCTTC	CASSRGNYGYTF
.	TRBV11-2	TRBJ2-4	TRBD2	TGTGCCAGCAGCGGAGAGGGCGACCTAGCGGAGAAAGCCAAAAACATTCAGTACTTC	CASSGEGDLAEKAKNIQYF
.	TRBV7-2	TRBJ1-4	.	TGTGCCAGCAGCTTAGGAAGGGGTAGGAGTGAAAAACTGTTTTTT	CASSLGRGRSEKLFF
.	TRBV19	TRBJ1-1	.	TGTGCCAGTACCCCGGGGCTGGGTAAGGTGAACACTGAAGCTTTCTTT	CASTPGLGKVNTEAFF
.	TRBV5-6	TRBJ1-1	.	TGTGCCAGCAGCTTGACCGGGGGCGCCCCTGAAGCTTTCTTT	CASSLTGGAPEAFF
.	TRBV15	TRBJ2-5	.	TGTGCCACCAGCAGAGATGTCGGGTGGCAAGAGACCCAGTACTTC	CATSRDVGWQETQYF
.	TRBV6-1	TRBJ2-7	.	TGTGCCAGCAGTGTGGGCCCGGCGTACGAGCAGTACTTC	CASSVGPAYEQYF
.	TRBV29-1	TRBJ1-2	.	TGCAGCGTTCGGACCCGCCGGGGCCTGACCTTC	CSVRTRRGLTF